This TCR beta chain was recorded in a study of T cells in Graves' hyperthyroidism and ophthalmopathy. Overall study context: Peripheral blood collection took place at initial diagnosis, before any treatment. Findings of the study overall: Patients with ophthalmopathy were separated from those with stable hyperthyroidism by a 13 V-J model.

Researchers took RNA transcripts and amplified the TCR beta CDR3 regions from them. Primed by the HTBI set, a first-round RT-PCR was run on the TCR CDR3. TCRdb fed the multiplex PCR reads into MiXCR, producing one record per CDR3 protein. The sample includes 640,000 or so distinct CDR3 sequences, under 15% of them seen just once. V dropped 5 bases and J dropped 5; count of bases not matched to a gene: 6. Germline V gene sequence: CDR1 MNHEY, CDR2 SMNVEV (reference sequence). The CDR3 runs to 14 residues. This clonotype was seen only a few times. Antigen unknown. This sequence was found in a woman aged 35 to 49 with Graves' ophthalmopathy. The J gene is TRBJ1-1, the V gene TRBV27; 9 bases fit TRBD1. Sequenced material: blood. The CDR3: CASSRRQGGTEAFF. The CDR3 DNA reads as TGTGCCAGCAGTCGAAGACAGGGGGGGACTGAAGCTTTCTTT.